The sequence of this T cell receptor (beta chain) was determined in a study of CD8+CD57+ T cells in acquired aplastic anemia (dated by TCRdb to about 2018). At the level of the whole study: Extracted DNA from sorted CD4+ and CD8+ cells averaged around 3.3 ug, ranging from roughly 0.17 to 30 ug. Mean read counts for healthy donor samples were 10 million to 10.8 million for CD4+ cells and 11 million to 14 million for CD8+ cells. Study-level results and caveats: About 30 CD8+ CDR3 sequences were found to be shared between patients and controls, but these sequences appeared to be highly expressed in patients and within the immunodominant clones of the patients. Patients and healthy controls showed no significant difference in CD8+ Simpson's diversity (P=0.060).

TCR beta VDJ combination and CDR3 sequence profiling used genomic DNA as the template. An Illumina HiSeq 2000 was the platform used for TCR repertoire sequencing. As for how the authors treated the data: Repertoire assessment relied on Simpson's diversity index, CDR3 size and DJ length profiles, and TRBV/TRBJ rearrangement plots. The most abundant DNA sequence in the deep sequencing data was taken as the immunodominant clone. CDR3 amino acid sequences were checked for sharing between subjects and were compared against published repertoires and the VDJdb database. In TCRdb, the public reads were trimmed at Q25 with fastp and aligned with MiXCR, with productive beta chains retained. Identical CDR3 protein sequences are pooled into one entry, listed with their most common genes and DNA. The V and J calls come from TCRdb's annotation, not from the publication. Across this sample there are 33,000 or so distinct CDR3 sequences, with about 77% seen only once. Under 25% of the sample is in the top ten clones.

The V end gives up 5 bases and the J end 0 bases, leaving 2 bases in the junction not matched to a gene. The CDR3 runs 14 residues from the cysteine to the phenylalanine. The sequence is cut down to CDR3 DNA, 42 bases in frame from base 1. CDR1 and CDR2, per the germline V gene (reference sequence), are DFQATT and SNEGSKA. TCR repertoires of sorted CD4+ and CD8+ blood T cells from severe aplastic anemia patients and healthy subjects were deep-sequenced in the study. Ficoll-Paque density gradient centrifugation was used to isolate peripheral blood mononuclear cells. Before DNA was extracted, CD4+ and CD8+ T cells were sorted using either FACS or magnetic beads. The table lists this clonotype with a count of one. The clone's antigen remains unknown. No much larger clonotype is one base removed from it; base qualities were not supplied. A single read offers scant evidence.

The sequence links TRBV20-1 to TRBJ1-1; TRBD1 agrees with 11 junctional bases. Input material: sorted CD4+, CD8+, or CD8+CD57+ T cells (not recorded which) from PBMCs. This receptor was identified in a human donor in good health, serving as a control. The DNA is TGCAGTGCTGGACAGGGGGCAATGAACACTGAAGCTTTCTTT. Its amino acids are CSAGQGAMNTEAFF.